This T cell receptor beta chain was sequenced during a study of blood T cell repertoires in COVID-19. Libraries were prepared by immunoSEQ multiplex PCR; TCRdb keeps only in-frame clonotypes and omits some of them. The sample includes about 200,000 clones, around 85% of them seen just once. Germline loops: CDR1 SGDLS, CDR2 YYNGEE. The V segment lost 4 bases and the J segment 0 bases; nucleotides outside the gene matches: 4. The CDR3 is made up of 15 amino acids. The sequence came from a man aged 40-50 years who had recovered from COVID-19. The source material was PBMCs or T cells enriched from blood (not recorded which). The chain couples TRBV9 to TRBJ2-1; 7 bases agree with TRBD1. CDR3 region: CASSRQGGSYNEQFF. The DNA for the CDR3 is TGTGCCAGCAGCCGACAGGGTGGCTCCTACAATGAGCAGTTCTTC.